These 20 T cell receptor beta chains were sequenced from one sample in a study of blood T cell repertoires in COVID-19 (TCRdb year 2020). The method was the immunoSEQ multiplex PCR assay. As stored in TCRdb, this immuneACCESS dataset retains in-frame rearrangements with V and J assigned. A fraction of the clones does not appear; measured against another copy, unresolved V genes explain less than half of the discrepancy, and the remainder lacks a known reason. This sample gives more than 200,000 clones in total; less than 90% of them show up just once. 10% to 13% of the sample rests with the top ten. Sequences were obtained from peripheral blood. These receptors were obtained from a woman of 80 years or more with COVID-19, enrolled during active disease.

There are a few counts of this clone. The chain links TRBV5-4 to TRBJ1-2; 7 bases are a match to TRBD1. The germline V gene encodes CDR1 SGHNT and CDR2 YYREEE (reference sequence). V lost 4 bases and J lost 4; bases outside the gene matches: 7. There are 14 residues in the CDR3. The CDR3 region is CASSVPGTAYGYTF. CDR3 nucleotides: TGTGCCAGCAGCGTACCCGGGACAGCCTATGGCTACACCTTC.

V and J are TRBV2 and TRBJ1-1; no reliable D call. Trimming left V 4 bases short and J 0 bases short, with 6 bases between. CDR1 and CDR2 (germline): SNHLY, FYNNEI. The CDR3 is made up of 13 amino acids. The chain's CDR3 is CASSVSMNTEAFF. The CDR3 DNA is TGTGCCAGCAGTGTTTCAATGAACACTGAAGCTTTCTTT.

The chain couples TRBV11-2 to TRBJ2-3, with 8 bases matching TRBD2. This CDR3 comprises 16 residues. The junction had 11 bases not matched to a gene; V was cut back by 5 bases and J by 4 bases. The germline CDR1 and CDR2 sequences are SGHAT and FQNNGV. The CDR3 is CASSGTGTRLADTQYF. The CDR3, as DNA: TGTGCCAGCAGCGGTACCGGGACTAGATTGGCAGATACGCAGTATTTT.

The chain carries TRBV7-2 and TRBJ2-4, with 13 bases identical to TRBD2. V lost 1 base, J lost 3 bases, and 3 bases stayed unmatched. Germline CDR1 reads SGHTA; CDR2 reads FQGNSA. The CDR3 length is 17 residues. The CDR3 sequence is CASSLGTSGGIKNIQYF. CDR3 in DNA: TGTGCCAGCAGCTTAGGGACTAGCGGGGGTATCAAAAACATTCAGTACTTC.

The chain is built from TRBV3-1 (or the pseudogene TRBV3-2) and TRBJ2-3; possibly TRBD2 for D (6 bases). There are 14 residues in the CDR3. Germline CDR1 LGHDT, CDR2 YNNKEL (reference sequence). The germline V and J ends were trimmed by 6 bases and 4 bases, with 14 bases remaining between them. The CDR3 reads CASSQTTSSDTQYF. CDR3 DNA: TGTGCCAGCAGTCAGACTACTAGCTCAGATACGCAGTATTTT.

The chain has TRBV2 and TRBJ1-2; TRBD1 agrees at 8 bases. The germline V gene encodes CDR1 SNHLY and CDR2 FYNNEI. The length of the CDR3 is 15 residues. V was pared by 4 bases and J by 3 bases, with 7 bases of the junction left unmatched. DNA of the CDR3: TGTGCCAGCAGTGTGGGGCAGGGGGCGGACTATGGCTACACCTTC. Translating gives CASSVGQGADYGYTF. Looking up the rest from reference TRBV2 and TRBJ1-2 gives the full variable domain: EPEVTQTPSHQVTQMGQEVILRCVPISNHLYFYWYRQILGQKVEFLVSFYNNEISEKSEIFDDQFSVERPDGSNFTLKIRSTKLEDSAMYFCASSVGQGADYGYTFGSGTRLTVV.

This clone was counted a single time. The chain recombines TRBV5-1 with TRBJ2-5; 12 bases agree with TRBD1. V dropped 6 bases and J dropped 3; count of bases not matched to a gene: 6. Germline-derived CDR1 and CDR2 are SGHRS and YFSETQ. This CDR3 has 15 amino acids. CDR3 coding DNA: TGCGCCAGCAACCCCGGGACAGGGGGCAAAGAGACCCAGTACTTC. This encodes CASNPGTGGKETQYF.

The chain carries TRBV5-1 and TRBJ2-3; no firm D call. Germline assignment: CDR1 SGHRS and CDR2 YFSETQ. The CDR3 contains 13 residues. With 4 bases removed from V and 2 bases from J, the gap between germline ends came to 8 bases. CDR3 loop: CASSPRVTDTQYF. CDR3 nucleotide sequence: TGCGCCAGCAGCCCCCGGGTCACAGATACGCAGTATTTT.

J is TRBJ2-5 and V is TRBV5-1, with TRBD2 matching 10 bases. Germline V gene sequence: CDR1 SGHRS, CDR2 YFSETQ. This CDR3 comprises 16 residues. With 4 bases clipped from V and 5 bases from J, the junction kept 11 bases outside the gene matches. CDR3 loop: CASSRDGGLASETQYF. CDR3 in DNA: TGCGCCAGCAGCCGGGATGGGGGACTAGCGTCGGAGACCCAGTACTTC.

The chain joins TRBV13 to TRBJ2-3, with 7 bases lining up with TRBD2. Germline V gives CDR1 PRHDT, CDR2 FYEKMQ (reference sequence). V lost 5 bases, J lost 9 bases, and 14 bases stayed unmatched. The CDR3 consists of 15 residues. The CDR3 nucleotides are TGTGCCAGCAGCGGATTGACCGGGGGGATAGGCACGCAGTATTTT. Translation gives CASSGLTGGIGTQYF.

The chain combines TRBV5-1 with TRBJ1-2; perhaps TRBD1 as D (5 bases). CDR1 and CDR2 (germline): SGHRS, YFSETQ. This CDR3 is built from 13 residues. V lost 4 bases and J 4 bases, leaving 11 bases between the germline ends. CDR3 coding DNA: TGCGCCAGCAGCCCGACAGCCCCCTATGGCTACACCTTC. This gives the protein CASSPTAPYGYTF.

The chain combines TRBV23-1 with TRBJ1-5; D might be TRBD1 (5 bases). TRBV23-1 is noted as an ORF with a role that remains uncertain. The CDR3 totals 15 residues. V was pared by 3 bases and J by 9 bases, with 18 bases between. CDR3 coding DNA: TGCGCCAGCAGTCATAGAAACAGGACCTCCCCGCCCCAGCATTTT. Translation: CASSHRNRTSPPQHF.

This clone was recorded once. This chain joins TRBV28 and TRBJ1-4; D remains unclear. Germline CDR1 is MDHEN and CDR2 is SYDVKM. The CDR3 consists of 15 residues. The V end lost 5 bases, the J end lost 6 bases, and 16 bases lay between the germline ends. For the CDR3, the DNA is TGTGCCAGCAGTGAACAAGAGGGCGGGGATGAAAAACTGTTTTTT. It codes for CASSEQEGGDEKLFF.

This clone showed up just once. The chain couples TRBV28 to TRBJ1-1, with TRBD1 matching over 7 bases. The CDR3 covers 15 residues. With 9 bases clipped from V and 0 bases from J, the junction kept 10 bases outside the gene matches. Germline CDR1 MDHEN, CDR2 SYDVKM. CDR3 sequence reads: CASKRDSVVNTEAFF. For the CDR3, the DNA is TGTGCCAGTAAAAGGGACAGTGTGGTGAACACTGAAGCTTTCTTT. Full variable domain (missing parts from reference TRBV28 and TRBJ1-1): DVKVTQSSRYLVKRTGEKVFLECVQDMDHENMFWYRQDPGLGLRLIYFSYDVKMKEKGDIPEGYSVSREKKERFSLILESASTNQTSMYLCASKRDSVVNTEAFFGQGTRLTVV.

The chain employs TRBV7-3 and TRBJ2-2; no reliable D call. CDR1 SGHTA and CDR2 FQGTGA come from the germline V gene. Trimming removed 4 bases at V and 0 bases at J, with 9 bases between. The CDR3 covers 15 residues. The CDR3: CASSSQAPNTGELFF. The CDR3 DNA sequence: TGTGCCAGCAGCTCGCAAGCCCCGAACACCGGGGAGCTGTTTTTT.

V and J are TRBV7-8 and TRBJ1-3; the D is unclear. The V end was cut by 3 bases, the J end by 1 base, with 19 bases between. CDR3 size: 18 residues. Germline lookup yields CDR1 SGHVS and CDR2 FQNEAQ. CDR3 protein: CASSFILTRSASGNTIYF. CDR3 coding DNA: TGTGCCAGCAGCTTCATCTTGACTCGATCTGCTTCTGGAAACACCATATATTTT.

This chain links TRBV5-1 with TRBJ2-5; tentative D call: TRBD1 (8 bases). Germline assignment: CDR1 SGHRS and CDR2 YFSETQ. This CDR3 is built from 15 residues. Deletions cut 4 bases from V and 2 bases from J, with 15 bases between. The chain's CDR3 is CASSLTGEGQETQYF. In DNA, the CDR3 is TGCGCCAGCAGCCTGACAGGGGAGGGGCAAGAGACCCAGTACTTC.

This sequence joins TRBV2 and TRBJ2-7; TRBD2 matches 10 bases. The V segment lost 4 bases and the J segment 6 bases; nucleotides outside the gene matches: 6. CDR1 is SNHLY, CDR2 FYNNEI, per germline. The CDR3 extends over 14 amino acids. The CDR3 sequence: CASSVASGGSEQYV. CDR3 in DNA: TGTGCCAGCAGTGTGGCTAGCGGGGGATCCGAGCAGTACGTC.

In DNA form, the CDR3 reads TGTGCCAGCAGCTGGGCAGGGGGACAAGAGACCCAGTACTTC. It is translated as CASSWAGGQETQYF. The V gene is TRBV6-6, the J gene TRBJ2-5; TRBD1 agrees at 7 bases. The length of the CDR3 is 14 residues. With 6 bases clipped from V and 2 bases from J, the junction kept 6 bases outside the gene matches. Looked up from germline, CDR1 is MNHNY and CDR2 is SVGAGI (reference sequence).

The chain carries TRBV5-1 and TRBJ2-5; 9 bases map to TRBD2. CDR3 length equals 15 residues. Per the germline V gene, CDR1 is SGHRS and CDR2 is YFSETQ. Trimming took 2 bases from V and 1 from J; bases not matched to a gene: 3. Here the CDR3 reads CASSFQRGAQETQYF. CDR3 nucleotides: TGCGCCAGCAGCTTTCAGCGGGGGGCCCAAGAGACCCAGTACTTC.